This TCR beta chain stems from a study of regulatory T cells in long-lasting Graves disease. The wider study: With positive TSH receptor antibodies and over 5 years of antithyroid drugs, Graves' disease was considered persistent.

CDR1 is DFQATT, CDR2 SNEGSKA, per germline (reference sequence). V was shortened by 0 bases and J by 3 bases, with 11 bases between the two germline ends. The CDR3 contains 15 residues. Combining iRepertoire HTBI primers with Arm-PCR of CDR3 regions, the authors built TCR beta libraries. TCRdb re-called the multiplex PCR reads with MiXCR, one entry per CDR3 protein. The sample yields a few hundred thousand distinct CDR3 sequences, around 24% seen once. This clonotype was seen a handful of times. Antigen unknown. General observations from the study: Limited sample numbers may have lowered accuracy. Peripheral blood was the sole material, not thyroid tissue. Persistent disease was characterized by preferential usage of TRBV28, TRBJ1-2 and TRBJ2-5.

Time point described: persistent/refractory GD, antithyroid drugs over 5 years with positive TRAb. From RNA extracted from PBMCs, the TCR library was made. V usage is TRBV20-1 and J usage is TRBJ1-4; the D gene is possibly TRBD1 (5 bases). The receptor comes from a female donor with Graves disease. The material sequenced was peripheral blood mononuclear cells (PBMCs), taken when the disease was refractory, from a patient treated with antithyroid drugs. This CDR3 reads CSARDGASANEKLFF. The CDR3, as DNA: TGCAGTGCTAGAGATGGGGCAAGCGCTAATGAAAAACTGTTTTTT.